This T cell receptor (beta chain) was recorded in a study of shared clonotypes between healthy human individuals. Across the whole study: In total, the donors were two women and a few men aged 18 to 49.

Authors' methods: Filtering of immunoSEQ junctional sequences could not match full-length read filtering. Only in-frame clones appear in the TCRdb table, and some are missing; sequencing was by immunoSEQ multiplex PCR. The V and J calls and clone size come from that table; D and trimming were worked out from the DNA. The sample lists some 450,000 clones, roughly 80% occurring once. The germline V gene has CDR1 SGHAT and CDR2 FQNNGV. The length of the CDR3 is 15 residues. V was cut by 1 base and J by 0 bases, with 10 bases left in between. Sequencing was done on a sample of PBMCs. The source is a woman aged 35 to 49 in good health. Some clones in this sample may be carry-over from other donors' samples. The chain links TRBV11-2 to TRBJ2-7; D may be TRBD1 (6 bases). The CDR3, as DNA: TGTGCCAGCAGCTTAGCAGGGGTGAGCTCCTACGAGCAGTACTTC. Protein: CASSLAGVSSYEQYF.